This T cell receptor beta chain derives from a study of blood T cell repertoires in COVID-19. Study-wide background: Collection of acute and convalescent COVID-19 samples took place in the United States, Italy and Spain.

Recruited during active infection, patients (from Seattle) were subsequently followed longitudinally. TCRdb's table, derived via immunoSEQ multiplex PCR, lists solely in-frame clones and lacks some. In the table there are some 220,000 clones, around 80% of which are singletons. Trimming cost V 4 bases and J 1 base, with 5 bases left between them. Germline V lookup: CDR1 MDHEN, CDR2 SYDVKM. The CDR3 has 13 amino acids. The chain is built from TRBV28 and TRBJ1-5; D is ambiguous. The TCR originated in a woman in her twenties or thirties with COVID-19, enrolled during active disease. Sequences were obtained from peripheral blood. Here the CDR3 DNA reads TGTGCCAGCAGTTACACGAGCAATCAGCCCCAGCATTTT. The encoded protein is CASSYTSNQPQHF.